This is a list of T cell receptor beta chains from one sample in a study of shared clonotypes between healthy human individuals. Data came from immunoSEQ multiplex PCR; TCRdb stores just in-frame clones and leaves some out. The sample lists millions of clones, about 95% occurring once. Sequenced sample: naive CD8+ T cells sorted from blood. All receptors derive from a man aged 18 to 35 in good health. CDR3s include the opening cysteine and the closing phenylalanine or tryptophan. Each record gives: V gene, CDR3 protein.

TRBV27,CASSFSEGEGYTF
TRBV6-5,CASSYWDREGEQYF
TRBV11-2,CASSHTVGQDTYEQYF
TRBV7-6,CASSQRTGSYEQYF
TRBV7-9,CASSSTDSFYGYTF
TRBV19,CASSIFLDYEQYF
TRBV19,CASSIDVAGESYNEQFF
TRBV5-4,CASSLRGDLPNEQFF
TRBV9,CASSAFAQGMNTEAFF
TRBV5-6,CASSLGLNEQFF
TRBV7-2,CASSSGTGRYGYTF
TRBV28,CASSLFSGGELDEQFF
TRBV5-1,CASRDVFLSYEQYF
TRBV15,CATSSPGALDTQYF
TRBV5-8,CASSLNRGYNEQFF
TRBV13,CASSAPSETQYF